The 5 T cell receptor beta chains listed next were all sequenced from one sample in a study of cytomegalovirus exposure and HLA in healthy donors. Here immunoSEQ multiplex PCR was the method, and the copy in TCRdb shows in-frame clones only, minus some. The sample has some 160,000 clones; approximately 90% are singletons. The sequenced material came from PBMCs. The source of these receptors is a man younger than 35 in good health and CMV-seronegative.

This chain connects TRBV6-7 to TRBJ2-7; TRBD2 aligns across 8 bases. TRBV6-7 has ORF status, its function being uncertain. This CDR3 has 14 residues. Trimming at V came to 11 bases and at J to 2 bases, leaving 11 bases not matched to a gene. The CDR3 loop is CAGHSGGVPYEQYV. The CDR3 nucleotides are TGTGCCGGCCATTCCGGGGGGGTTCCCTACGAGCAGTACGTC.

This chain uses TRBV19 with TRBJ1-3, with D possibly TRBD1 on 6 matching bases. The germline V and J ends were trimmed by 4 bases and 4 bases, with 11 bases remaining between them. The CDR3 loop spans 14 amino acids. Germline values: CDR1 LNHDA, CDR2 SQIVND (reference sequence). In nucleotides, the CDR3 is TGTGCCAGTAGTACCTCCGGGACAGGAAACACCATATATTTT. Its protein product is CASSTSGTGNTIYF.

The CDR3 protein is CASSKNRGRMNEQFF. CDR3 nucleotide sequence: TGTGCCAGCAGCAAGAACAGGGGGCGCATGAATGAGCAGTTCTTC. The chain has TRBV11-2 and TRBJ2-1, with TRBD1 matching over 9 bases. V lost 5 bases to trimming and J lost 7 bases; unmatched junction nucleotides: 9. The CDR3 has 15 residues. Germline CDR1 SGHAT, CDR2 FQNNGV. The full variable domain, completed using reference TRBV11-2 and TRBJ2-1, is EAGVAQSPRYKIIEKRQSVAFWCNPISGHATLYWYQQILGQGPKLLIQFQNNGVVDDSQLPKDRFSAERLKGVDSTLKIQPAKLEDSAVYLCASSKNRGRMNEQFFGPGTRLTVL.

This clone has just a few counts. This sequence joins TRBV2 and TRBJ2-7; D gene ambiguous. CDR1 and CDR2 (germline): SNHLY, FYNNEI. The CDR3 is 13 residues long. In DNA form, the CDR3 reads TGTGCCAGCGGTGAACAGACTTTCTACGAGCAGTACGTC. Translated, it gives CASGEQTFYEQYV.

This clone was detected a few times. The CDR3 nucleotides read TGTGCCAGCAGCTATAGCGGGAGGGGGTACGAGCAGTACTTC. Encoded protein: CASSYSGRGYEQYF. V gene TRBV11-2 combines with J gene TRBJ2-7; 11 nucleotides match TRBD2. The ends lost 4 bases at V and 4 bases at J; junction bases unmatched: 3. This CDR3 has 14 amino acids. The germline CDR1 and CDR2 sequences are SGHAT and FQNNGV.